The 17 T cell receptor beta chains given below trace back to one sample, sequenced in a study of T-cell reconstitution after alpha-beta-depleted transplantation in children. Unique molecular identifiers were incorporated into the prepared TCRbeta library. Via MiXCR, TCRdb re-called the PCR reads, giving one row per CDR3 protein. The table shows some 350,000 distinct CDR3 sequences, with around 15% occurring only once. Sequenced here: PBMCs, mostly from graft donor cells, sampled 360 days after TCRalphabeta/CD19-depleted stem cell transplant. The receptor set was obtained from a male patient between 2 and 10 years old who had a stem cell transplant for acute lymphoblastic leukemia, so the T cells may come from the graft donor.

This clonotype was found many times. The chain employs TRBV29-1 and TRBJ2-2; D gene unclear. Germline V gives CDR1 SQVTM, CDR2 ANQGSEA. The V end lost 7 bases, the J end lost 5 bases, and 11 bases lay between the germline ends. The CDR3 runs to 12 residues. CDR3 residues: CSAVGWTGELFF. CDR3 bases: TGCAGCGCCGTGGGGTGGACCGGGGAGCTGTTTTTT.

This clonotype has a handful of counts. The CDR3 loop reads CASSPSVNREFF. The CDR3 DNA reads as TGTGCCAGCAGCCCGTCCGTCAATAGGGAGTTCTTC. The rearrangement joins TRBV7-8 to TRBJ2-1; D call uncertain. The CDR3 has 12 amino acids. Trimming cost V 5 bases and J 14 bases, with 16 bases left between them. Germline assignment: CDR1 SGHVS and CDR2 FQNEAQ. The full variable domain, in which reference TRBV7-8 and TRBJ2-1 provide the parts outside the CDR3, is GAGVSQSPRYKVAKRGQDVALRCDPISGHVSLFWYQQALGQGPEFLTYFQNEAQLDKSGLPSDRFFAERPEGSVSTLKIQRTQQEDSAVYLCASSPSVNREFFGPGTRLTVL.

As to this clonotype: It is likely a read error, because the conserved phenylalanine at the end of the CDR3 is missing. The chain uses TRBV6-2 or TRBV6-3 and TRBJ2-6; weak D call: TRBD2 (6 bases). Germline V gives CDR1 MNHEY, CDR2 SVGEGT. The CDR3 spans 16 residues. V was clipped by 11 bases and J by 0 bases, with 17 bases between them. The CDR3, as DNA: TGTGCCGGATCCCGGGACTTGAGCTCTGGGGCCAACGTCCTGACTTCC. It yields the protein CAGSRDLSSGANVLTS.

This chain uses TRBV21-1 with TRBJ1-3; TRBD1, as called in the table, went unchecked against the DNA. TRBV21-1 is designated a pseudogene. This CDR3 has 16 residues. CDR3 bases: TGTGCCAGCAGCAAAGGGAAGGGGGCGCTTGGAAACACCATATATTTT. This encodes CASSKGKGALGNTIYF.

This sequence joins TRBV4-1 and TRBJ2-3; 8 bases line up with TRBD2. The V gene's germline CDR1 is MGHRA and CDR2 YSYEKL. This CDR3 is 15 amino acids long. V gave up 3 bases and J gave up 6 bases; unmatched junction bases: 8. The CDR3 is CASSHPAGDGDTQYF. The CDR3 DNA reads TGCGCCAGCAGCCACCCAGCGGGAGACGGGGATACGCAGTATTTT.

Points on this clonotype: A junction end diverges from the germline sequence, so it may reflect a read error. The chain couples TRBV2 to TRBJ2-7; weak D call: TRBD2 (6 bases). CDR1 SNHLY and CDR2 FYNNEI come from the germline V gene. The CDR3 is 8 residues long. CDR3 loop: CASSAGAF. The CDR3 DNA reads TGTGCCAGCAGTGCGGGAGCCTTC.

This clonotype has at least ten counts. The gene calls are TRBV7-2 and TRBJ2-3; D is possibly TRBD2 (6 bases). CDR1 is SGHTA and CDR2 is FQGNSA in the germline V gene. Trimming shortened V by 2 bases and J by 1 base, and 19 bases separated the two germline ends. This CDR3 has 18 amino acids. CDR3 sequence (DNA): TGTGCCAGCAGCTTAATGCTAGCGTCTCTTCGGGGCACAGATACGCAGTATTTT. It yields the protein CASSLMLASLRGTDTQYF. Together with reference TRBV7-2 and TRBJ2-3, the CDR3 gives the full variable domain: GAGVSQSPSNKVTEKGKDVELRCDPISGHTALYWYRQSLGQGLEFLIYFQGNSAPDKSGLPSDRFSAERTGGSVSTLTIQRTQQEDSAVYLCASSLMLASLRGTDTQYFGPGTRLTVL.

This clonotype was counted between two and nine times. The chain employs TRBV5-5 and TRBJ2-1; 7 bases line up with TRBD1. The CDR3 runs 13 residues. Per germline, CDR1 SGHKS and CDR2 YYEKEE (reference sequence). V lost 5 bases, J lost 7 bases, and 6 bases stayed unmatched. The CDR3: CASSKTGPNEQFF. CDR3 in DNA: TGTGCCAGCAGTAAGACAGGGCCGAATGAGCAGTTCTTC. The whole variable domain, remainder taken from reference TRBV5-5 and TRBJ2-1, is DAGVTQSPTHLIKTRGQQVTLRCSPISGHKSVSWYQQVLGQGPQFIFQYYEKEERGRGNFPDRFSARQFPNYSSELNVNALLLGDSALYLCASSKTGPNEQFFGPGTRLTVL.

This clonotype turned up a few times. The V and J genes are TRBV5-1 and TRBJ1-2; no clear D. V was clipped by 2 bases and J by 3 bases, with 11 bases between them. The CDR3 is 14 amino acids. Germline loops: CDR1 SGHRS, CDR2 YFSETQ. Here the CDR3 reads CASSLSGFDYGYTF. CDR3 coding DNA: TGCGCCAGCAGCTTATCGGGGTTTGACTATGGCTACACCTTC.

This chain links TRBV6-5 with TRBJ2-1; 13 bases match TRBD2. Germline values: CDR1 MNHEY, CDR2 SVGAGI. The CDR3 runs 14 residues. V gave up 9 bases and J gave up 7 bases; unmatched junction bases: 6. CDR3 nucleotide sequence: TGTGCCAGTATTACTAGCGGGAGGGCAAATGAGCAGTTCTTC. Protein product: CASITSGRANEQFF.

This clonotype appeared a few times. The gene calls are TRBV4-1 and TRBJ2-5, with D perhaps matching TRBD2 (5 bases). Trimming left V 3 bases short and J 4 bases short, with 15 bases between. Germline V gives CDR1 MGHRA, CDR2 YSYEKL. The CDR3 is 15 amino acids. CDR3 sequence (DNA): TGCGCCAGCAGCCACCCAGAGGACTTGATAGAGACCCAGTACTTC. As protein: CASSHPEDLIETQYF.

V is TRBV10-3 and J is TRBJ2-3; D is perhaps TRBD2 (5 bases). The CDR3 sequence is 13 residues long. Germline V CDR1 and CDR2: ENHRY, SYGVKD. The V gene lost 10 bases and the J gene lost 2 bases, with 13 bases spanning the gap. CDR3 in DNA: TGTGCCACACGGGGTTACTTCACAGATACGCAGTATTTT. This encodes CATRGYFTDTQYF.

Only a few counts were recorded for this clonotype. The rearrangement joins TRBV29-1 to TRBJ2-1, with a possible D match to TRBD2 (7 bases). From germline, CDR1 is SQVTM and CDR2 ANQGSEA. This CDR3 region has 16 residues. V was clipped by 6 bases and J by 0 bases, with 18 bases between them. The CDR3 protein is CSVEPTGGNSYNEQFF. The CDR3 nucleotides read TGCAGCGTCGAACCAACGGGGGGCAACTCCTACAATGAGCAGTTCTTC.

This clonotype was counted between two and nine times. The V gene is TRBV5-6, the J gene TRBJ1-2; 7 nucleotides align to TRBD1. CDR1 is SGHDT, CDR2 YYEEEE, per germline. The CDR3 totals 14 residues. V lost 0 bases and J lost 5; bases outside the gene matches: 4. The CDR3 spells CASSLGNRGYGYTF. The CDR3 DNA is TGTGCCAGCAGCTTGGGGAACAGGGGATATGGCTACACCTTC.

Many counts were recorded for this clonotype. The chain links TRBV10-3 to TRBJ2-7; no clear D gene. This CDR3 is built from 13 residues. The germline gives CDR1 ENHRY, CDR2 SYGVKD. Trimming removed 3 bases at V and 3 bases at J, with 9 bases between. The CDR3 sequence is CAISEGRDYEQYF. CDR3 coding DNA: TGTGCCATCAGTGAAGGTCGCGACTACGAGCAGTACTTC.

This clonotype showed up just a few times. The V call is TRBV6-1, the J call TRBJ2-2, with D maybe TRBD2 (6 bases). Germline V gene sequence: CDR1 MNHNS, CDR2 SASEGT. Trimming left V 8 bases short and J 2 bases short, with 15 bases between. This CDR3 comprises 15 residues. CDR3 loop: CASSTGTYNTGELFF. The CDR3, as DNA: TGTGCCAGCTCCACCGGGACTTATAACACCGGGGAGCTGTTTTTT.

The gene calls are TRBV9 and TRBJ2-6, with D uncertain. The germline V gene encodes CDR1 SGDLS and CDR2 YYNGEE. With 0 bases removed from V and 4 bases from J, the gap between germline ends came to 8 bases. This CDR3 has 15 amino acids. CDR3 region: CASSVVVGGANVLTF. Here the CDR3 DNA reads TGTGCCAGCAGCGTAGTAGTGGGCGGGGCCAACGTCCTGACTTTC.